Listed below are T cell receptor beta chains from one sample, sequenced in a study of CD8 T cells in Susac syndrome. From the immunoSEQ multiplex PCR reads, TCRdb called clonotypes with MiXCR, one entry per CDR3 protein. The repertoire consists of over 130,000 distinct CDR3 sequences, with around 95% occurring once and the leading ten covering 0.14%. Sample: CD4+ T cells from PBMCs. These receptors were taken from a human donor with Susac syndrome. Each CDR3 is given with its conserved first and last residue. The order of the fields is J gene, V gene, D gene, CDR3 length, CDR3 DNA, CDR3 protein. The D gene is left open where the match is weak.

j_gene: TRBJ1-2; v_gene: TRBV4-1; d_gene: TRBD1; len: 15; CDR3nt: TGCGCCAGCAGCCAGGCAACAGGGGGCGAACGGGGCTACACCTTC; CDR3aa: CASSQATGGERGYTF
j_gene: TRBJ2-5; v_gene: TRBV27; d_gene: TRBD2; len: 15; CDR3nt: TGTGCCAGCAGCCCGCGGGGGGGCCGGAGTGAGACCCAGTACTTC; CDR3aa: CASSPRGGRSETQYF
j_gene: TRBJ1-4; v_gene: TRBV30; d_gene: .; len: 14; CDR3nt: TGTGCCTGGAGTGGAGGAGGGATGAATGAAAAACTGTTTTTT; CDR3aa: CAWSGGGMNEKLFF
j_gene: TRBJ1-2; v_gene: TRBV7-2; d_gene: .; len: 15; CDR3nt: TGTGCCAGCACACTTGGGACCCGGAACCCCTATGGCTACACCTTC; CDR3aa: CASTLGTRNPYGYTF
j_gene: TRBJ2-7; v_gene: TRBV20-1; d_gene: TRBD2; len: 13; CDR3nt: TGCAGTGCTGTAGCGGGAGGGCGGCACGAGCAGTACTTC; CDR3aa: CSAVAGGRHEQYF
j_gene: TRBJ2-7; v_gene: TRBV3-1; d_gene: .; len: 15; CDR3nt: TGTGCCAGCAGCCTTGGAGTAGCGGCACCCTACGAGCAGTACTTC; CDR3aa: CASSLGVAAPYEQYF
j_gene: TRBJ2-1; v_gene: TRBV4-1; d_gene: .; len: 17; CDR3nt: TGCGCCAGCAGCCAAGTCGATCTAGGGCTAACCTACAATGAGCAGTTCTTC; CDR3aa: CASSQVDLGLTYNEQFF
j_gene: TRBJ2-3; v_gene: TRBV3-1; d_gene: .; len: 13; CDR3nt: TGTGCCAGCACCACTGGTCGGTGGGATACGCAGTATTTT; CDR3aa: CASTTGRWDTQYF
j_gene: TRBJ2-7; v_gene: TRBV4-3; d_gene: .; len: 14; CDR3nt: TGCGCCAGCAGCCATGAAGCTAGCGATTACGAGCAGTACTTC; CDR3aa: CASSHEASDYEQYF
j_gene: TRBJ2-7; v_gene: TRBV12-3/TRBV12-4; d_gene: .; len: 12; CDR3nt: TGTGCCAGCAAGACGGCGAGCTACGAGCAGTACTTC; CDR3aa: CASKTASYEQYF
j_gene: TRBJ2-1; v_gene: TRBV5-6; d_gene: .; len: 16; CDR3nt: TGTGCCAGCAGCTTGAAGGGTGGCGGCCGCTACAATGAGCAGTTCTTC; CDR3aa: CASSLKGGGRYNEQFF
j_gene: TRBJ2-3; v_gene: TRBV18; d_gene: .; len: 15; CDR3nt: TGTGCCAGCTCACCATCAGGACGGACTACAGATACGCAGTATTTT; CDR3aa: CASSPSGRTTDTQYF
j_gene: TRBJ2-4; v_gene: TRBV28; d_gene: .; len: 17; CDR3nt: TGTGCCAGCAGTTCCCTCGCCTTGGTTGGTGCCAAAAACATTCAGTACTTC; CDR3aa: CASSSLALVGAKNIQYF
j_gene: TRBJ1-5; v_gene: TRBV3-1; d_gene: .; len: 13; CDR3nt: TGTGCCAGCAGCCAAGATCCCCGGCAGCCCCAGCATTTT; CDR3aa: CASSQDPRQPQHF
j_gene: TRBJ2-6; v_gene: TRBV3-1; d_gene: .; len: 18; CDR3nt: TGTGCCAGCAGCCAAGGACACCCATTGTCCTCTGGGGCCAACGTCCTGACTTTC; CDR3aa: CASSQGHPLSSGANVLTF
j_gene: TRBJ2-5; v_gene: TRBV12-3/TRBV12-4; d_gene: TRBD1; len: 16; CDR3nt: TGTGCCAGCAGTTACCCGACAGGGGGGATCCGGGAGACCCAGTACTTC; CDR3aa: CASSYPTGGIRETQYF
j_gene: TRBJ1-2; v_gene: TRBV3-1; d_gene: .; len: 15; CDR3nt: TGTGCCAGCAGCCAAGAAGTATGGACAGATTATGGCTACACCTTC; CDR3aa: CASSQEVWTDYGYTF
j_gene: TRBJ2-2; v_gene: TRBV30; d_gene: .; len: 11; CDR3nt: TGTGCCTGGAGTGACACCGGGGAGCTGTTTTTT; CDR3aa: CAWSDTGELFF
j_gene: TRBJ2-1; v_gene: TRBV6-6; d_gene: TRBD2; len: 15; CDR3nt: TGTGCCAGCAGCGCGGGACTAGCGGGAGTGCAGGAGCAGTTCTTC; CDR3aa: CASSAGLAGVQEQFF
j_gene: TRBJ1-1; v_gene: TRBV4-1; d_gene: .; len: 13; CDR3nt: TGCGCCAGCAGCCAAGATCCGAGAACTGAAGCTTTCTTT; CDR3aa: CASSQDPRTEAFF
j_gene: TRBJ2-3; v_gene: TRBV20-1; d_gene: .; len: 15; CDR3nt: TGCAGTGCAGCTGGACGGGTTCAGCACACAGATACGCAGTATTTT; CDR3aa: CSAAGRVQHTDTQYF
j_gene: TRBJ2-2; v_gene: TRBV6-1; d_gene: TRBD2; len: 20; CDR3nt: TGTGCCAGCAGTCCCCAGTGGGAGGGCAGAATAATGAGACTCACCGGGGAGCTGTTTTTT; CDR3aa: CASSPQWEGRIMRLTGELFF
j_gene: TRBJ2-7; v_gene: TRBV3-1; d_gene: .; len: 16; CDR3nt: TGTGCCAGCAGCCAAGGCAGCGGATACCCGTCCTACGAGCAGTACTTC; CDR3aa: CASSQGSGYPSYEQYF
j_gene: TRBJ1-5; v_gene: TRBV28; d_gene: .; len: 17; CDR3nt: TGTGCCAGCAGTCTGGGACTGCGATTGCATAGCAATCAGCCCCAGCATTTT; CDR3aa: CASSLGLRLHSNQPQHF
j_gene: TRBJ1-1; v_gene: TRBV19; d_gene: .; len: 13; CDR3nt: TGTGCCAGTAGTATCAATTTGAACACTGAAGCTTTCTTT; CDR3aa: CASSINLNTEAFF
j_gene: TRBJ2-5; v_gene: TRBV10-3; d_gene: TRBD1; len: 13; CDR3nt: TGTGCCATCGGGCGGGACAGGGAAGAGACCCAGTACTTC; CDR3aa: CAIGRDREETQYF